The clone carrying this T cell receptor beta chain was seen ten or more times. Its antigen is currently unknown. Germline V gene data show CDR1 as LGHNA and CDR2 as YNFKEQ. The CDR3 runs 18 residues. The germline V and J ends were trimmed by 1 base and 2 bases, with 20 bases remaining between them. Unique molecular identifiers were affixed to single, distinct cDNA molecules. TCRdb itself ran the 5' RACE reads through MiXCR, one entry per CDR3 protein. The table shows about 39,000 distinct CDR3 sequences, with 7% to 8% occurring only once. This entry belongs to a study of early T cells in non-severe SARS-CoV-2 infection. Study in general: Bulk RNA from unsorted whole blood was sequenced; chains were unpaired.

Study outcomes and limitations: The matching step, a VDJdb search, favored anti-spike CD8 responses and missed private and CD4 specificities.

The receptor was isolated from an adult who was a healthcare worker with PCR-confirmed SARS-CoV-2 infection or an uninfected control (not recorded which). Input material: whole blood. The chain has TRBV4-2 and TRBJ1-2; D is undetermined. In DNA, the CDR3 is TGTGCCAGCAGCCAAGTTCCCACGACGGCTGACGGGAACTATGGCTACACCTTC. Protein: CASSQVPTTADGNYGYTF.